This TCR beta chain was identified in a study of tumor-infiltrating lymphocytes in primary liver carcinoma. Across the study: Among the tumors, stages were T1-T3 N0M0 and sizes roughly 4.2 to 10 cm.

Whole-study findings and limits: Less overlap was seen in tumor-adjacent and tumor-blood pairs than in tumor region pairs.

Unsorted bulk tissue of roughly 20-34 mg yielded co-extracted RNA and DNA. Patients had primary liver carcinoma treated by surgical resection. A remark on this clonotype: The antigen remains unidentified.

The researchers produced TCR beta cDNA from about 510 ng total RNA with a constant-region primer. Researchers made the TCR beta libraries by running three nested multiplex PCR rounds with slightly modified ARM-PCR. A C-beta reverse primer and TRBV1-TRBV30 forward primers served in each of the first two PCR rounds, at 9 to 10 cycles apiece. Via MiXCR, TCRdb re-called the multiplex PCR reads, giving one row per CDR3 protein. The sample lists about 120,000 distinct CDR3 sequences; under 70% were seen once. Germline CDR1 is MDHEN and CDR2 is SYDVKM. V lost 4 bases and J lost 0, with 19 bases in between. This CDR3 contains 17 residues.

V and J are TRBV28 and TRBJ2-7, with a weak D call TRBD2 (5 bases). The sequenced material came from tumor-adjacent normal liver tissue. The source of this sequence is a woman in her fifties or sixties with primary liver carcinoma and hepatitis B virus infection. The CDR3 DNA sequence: TGTGCCAGCAGTTCTCCCCGGAGGTCAAAATGCTCCTACGAGCAGTACTTC. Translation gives CASSSPRRSKCSYEQYF.